Given below is one TCR beta chain in context. The CDR3 is 17 residues long. Per the study methods: Amplified reference gene primers provided the basis for estimating nucleated cell counts. Profiled with immunoSEQ multiplex PCR; TCRdb holds only in-frame clones, not every one. The V and J calls and clone size are taken from that table; D and trimming were inferred from the DNA. The data contain some 68,000 clones, more than 85% of them singletons. This specimen comes from a study of blood T cell repertoires in COVID-19. Study details: The United States, Italy and Spain supplied acute and convalescent COVID-19 samples.

The Seattle site enrolled patients during active infection and followed them longitudinally. Specimen: peripheral blood. The receptor comes from a man in his forties with COVID-19, enrolled during active disease. The V and J genes are TRBV7-5 and TRBJ2-5; the table gives TRBD2 as D, unverified against the DNA. TRBV7-5 is deemed a pseudogene. In nucleotides, the CDR3 is TGTGTCAGAAGCTTGTCGGGAACCGGGAATACGCAAGAGACCCAGTACTTC. This codes for CVRSLSGTGNTQETQYF.